The sequence of this TCR beta chain was determined in a study of blood T cell repertoires in COVID-19. In the original processing: Amplified reference gene primers provided the basis for estimating nucleated cell counts. Profiled with immunoSEQ multiplex PCR; TCRdb holds only in-frame clones, not every one. V and J calls and clone size are as listed in that table; D and trimming were resolved from the DNA. The data hold around 140,000 clones, with around 90% observed a single time. V lost 1 base, J lost 9 bases, and 13 bases stayed unmatched. In germline, CDR1 is SGHVS, CDR2 FNYEAQ. The CDR3 length is 16 residues.

Sequencing input: peripheral blood. The receptor's source is a man aged 60 to 75 with active or convalescent COVID-19. V gene TRBV7-6 combines with J gene TRBJ2-5; 8 nucleotides agree with TRBD2. CDR3 DNA: TGTGCCAGCAGCTTAGAAGGGGACTACCCGGGAGGGTCCCAGTACTTC. It specifies CASSLEGDYPGGSQYF.